This T cell receptor beta chain was identified in a study of OX40 agonist ivuxolimab in advanced cancers. Study-level information: Males comprised 70% to 85% of the group, whose mean age was approximately 60 years (range about 20 to 85).

The table lists this clone with a count of one. The antigen remains undetermined. Broader study findings: Some of the lowest clonal expansion was seen in partial responders at 0.1-3.0 mg/kg. The authors did not determine the antigen specificity of the expanded peripheral T cells.

Germline CDR1 reads SGHDN; CDR2 reads FVKESK. CDR3 size: 14 residues. Trimming took 4 bases from V and 2 from J; bases not matched to a gene: 4. Data came from immunoSEQ multiplex PCR; TCRdb stores just in-frame clones and leaves some out. The data contain 90,000 to 150,000 clones, approximately 90% of them singletons. The specimen comprised CD4+ or CD8+ T cells sorted from blood, sampled in a trial of the OX40 agonist ivuxolimab. This receptor was taken from an adult with an advanced solid tumor such as melanoma, head and neck, liver or kidney cancer. This chain uses TRBV14 with TRBJ2-7; 8 bases agree with TRBD1. This chain's CDR3 is CASSPRDRPYEQYF. The DNA of the CDR3 is TGTGCCAGCAGCCCTCGGGACAGGCCCTACGAGCAGTACTTC.